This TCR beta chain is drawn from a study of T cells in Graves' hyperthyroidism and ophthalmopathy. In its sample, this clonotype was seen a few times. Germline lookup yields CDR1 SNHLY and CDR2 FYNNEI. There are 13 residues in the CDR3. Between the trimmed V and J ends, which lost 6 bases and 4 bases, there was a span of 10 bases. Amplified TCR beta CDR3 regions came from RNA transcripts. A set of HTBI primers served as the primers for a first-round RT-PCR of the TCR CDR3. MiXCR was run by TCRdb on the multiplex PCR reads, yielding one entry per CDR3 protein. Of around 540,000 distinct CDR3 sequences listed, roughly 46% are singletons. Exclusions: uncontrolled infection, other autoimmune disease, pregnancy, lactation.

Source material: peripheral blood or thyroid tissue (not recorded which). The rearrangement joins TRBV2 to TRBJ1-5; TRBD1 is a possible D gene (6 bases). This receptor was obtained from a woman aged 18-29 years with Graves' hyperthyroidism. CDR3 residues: CASSNDRNQPQHF. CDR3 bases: TGTGCCAGCAGCAACGACAGGAATCAGCCCCAGCATTTT.